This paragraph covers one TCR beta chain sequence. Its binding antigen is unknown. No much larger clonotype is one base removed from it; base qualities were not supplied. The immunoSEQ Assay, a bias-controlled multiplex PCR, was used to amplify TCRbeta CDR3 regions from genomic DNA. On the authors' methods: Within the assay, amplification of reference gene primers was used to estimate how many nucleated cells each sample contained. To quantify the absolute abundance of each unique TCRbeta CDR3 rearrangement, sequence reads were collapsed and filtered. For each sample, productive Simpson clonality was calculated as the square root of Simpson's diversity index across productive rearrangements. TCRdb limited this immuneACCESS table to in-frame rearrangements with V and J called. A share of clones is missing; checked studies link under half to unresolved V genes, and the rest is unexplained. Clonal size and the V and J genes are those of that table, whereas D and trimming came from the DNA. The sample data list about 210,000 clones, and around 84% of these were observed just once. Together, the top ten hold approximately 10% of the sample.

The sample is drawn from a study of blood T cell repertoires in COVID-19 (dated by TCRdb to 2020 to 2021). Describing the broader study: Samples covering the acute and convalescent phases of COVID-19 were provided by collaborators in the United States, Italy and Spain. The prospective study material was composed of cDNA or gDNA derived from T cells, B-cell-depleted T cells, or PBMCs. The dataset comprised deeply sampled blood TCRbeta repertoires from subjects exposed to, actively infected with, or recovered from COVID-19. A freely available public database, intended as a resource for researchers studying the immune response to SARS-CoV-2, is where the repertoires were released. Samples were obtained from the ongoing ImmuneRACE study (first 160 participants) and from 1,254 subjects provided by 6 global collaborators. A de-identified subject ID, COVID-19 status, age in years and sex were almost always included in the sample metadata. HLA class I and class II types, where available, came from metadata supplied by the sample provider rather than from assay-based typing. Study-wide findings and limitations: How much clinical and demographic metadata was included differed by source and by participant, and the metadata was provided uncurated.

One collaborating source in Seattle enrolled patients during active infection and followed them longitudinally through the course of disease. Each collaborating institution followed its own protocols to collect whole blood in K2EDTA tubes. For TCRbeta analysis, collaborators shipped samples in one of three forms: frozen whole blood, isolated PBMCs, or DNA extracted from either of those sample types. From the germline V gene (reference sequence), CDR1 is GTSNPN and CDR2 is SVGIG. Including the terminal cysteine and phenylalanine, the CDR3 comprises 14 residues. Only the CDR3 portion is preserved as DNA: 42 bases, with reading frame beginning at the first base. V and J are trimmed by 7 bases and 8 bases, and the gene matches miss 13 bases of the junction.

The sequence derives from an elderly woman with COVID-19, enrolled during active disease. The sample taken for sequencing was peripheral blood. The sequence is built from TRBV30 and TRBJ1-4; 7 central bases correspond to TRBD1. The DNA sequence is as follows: TGTGCCTCTCAGGGTGGAGGGGGCTACGAAAAACTGTTTTTT. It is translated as CASQGGGGYEKLFF. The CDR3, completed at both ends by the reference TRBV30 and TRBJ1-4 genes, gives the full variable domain SQTIHQWPATLVQPVGSPLSLECTVEGTSNPNLYWYRQAAGRGLQLLFYSVGIGQISSEVPQNLSASRPQDRQFILSSKKLLLSDSGFYLCASQGGGGYEKLFFGSGTQLSVL.